Below, one T cell receptor beta chain is given with its context. The antigen is undetermined. Trimming cost V 6 bases and J 3 bases; bases outside gene matches: 4. Per the germline V gene, CDR1 is WNHNN and CDR2 is SYGVQD (reference sequence). This CDR3 spans 13 amino acids. The data belong to a study of cytomegalovirus exposure and HLA in healthy donors. The overall study: The roughly 700 first-cohort repertoires shared a platform with the roughly 130 validation repertoires, as reported in a later analysis.

Study results and caveats: For most TCR sequences rarity was the rule, although some public TCRs occurred in many donors. Investigators reported over 150 TCR beta chains as tied to cytomegalovirus.

Repertoires were generated with immunoSEQ multiplex PCR, while TCRdb's copy carries only in-frame clones and drops some. The sample has 230,000 or so clones; about 91% are singletons. The source of this sequence is a young woman in good health and CMV-seronegative. Source material: PBMCs. The gene calls are TRBV10-1 and TRBJ2-7, with 8 positions matching TRBD1. The CDR3 sequence: CASSPGTGYEQYF. The CDR3 DNA reads as TGCGCCAGCAGCCCGGGGACAGGCTACGAGCAGTACTTC.